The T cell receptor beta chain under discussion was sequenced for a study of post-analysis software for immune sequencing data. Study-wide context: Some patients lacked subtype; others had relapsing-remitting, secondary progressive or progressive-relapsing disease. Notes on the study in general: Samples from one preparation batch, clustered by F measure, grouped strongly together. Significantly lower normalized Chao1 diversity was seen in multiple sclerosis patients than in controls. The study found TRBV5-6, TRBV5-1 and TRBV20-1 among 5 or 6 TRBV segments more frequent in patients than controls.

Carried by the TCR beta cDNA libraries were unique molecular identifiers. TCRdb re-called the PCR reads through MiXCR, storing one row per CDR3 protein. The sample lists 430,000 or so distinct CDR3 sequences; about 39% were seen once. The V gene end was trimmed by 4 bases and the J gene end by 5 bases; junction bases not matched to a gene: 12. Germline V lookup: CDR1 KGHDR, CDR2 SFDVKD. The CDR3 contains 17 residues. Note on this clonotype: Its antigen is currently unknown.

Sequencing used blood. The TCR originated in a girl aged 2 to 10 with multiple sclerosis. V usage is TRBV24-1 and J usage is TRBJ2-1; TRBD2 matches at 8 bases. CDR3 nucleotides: TGTGCCACCAGTGACCACGTAAGGCGGGGGGCGGACAATGAGCAGTTCTTC. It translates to CATSDHVRRGADNEQFF.